The 28 T cell receptor beta chains below all came from one sample that was sequenced in a study of cytomegalovirus exposure and HLA in healthy donors. PCR primers comprised 60 Vbeta and 13 Jbeta primers. Repertoires were generated with immunoSEQ multiplex PCR, while TCRdb's copy carries only in-frame clones and drops some. This table has roughly 100,000 clones, about four fifths appearing once. The sequenced material came from PBMCs. Source of these receptors: a man aged 50 or older in good health and CMV-seronegative.

This clone was detected many times. The chain employs TRBV27 and TRBJ2-1; tentative D call: TRBD2 (6 bases). Germline values: CDR1 MNHEY, CDR2 SMNVEV (reference sequence). The CDR3 is 14 residues long. V gave up 10 bases and J gave up 5 bases, with 18 bases separating them. CDR3 coding DNA: TGTGCCATCCGGGTGGGCGGGGTTAACAATGAGCAGTTCTTC. As protein: CAIRVGGVNNEQFF.

The chain has TRBV19 and TRBJ1-2, with 9 bases fitting TRBD1. Germline assignment: CDR1 LNHDA and CDR2 SQIVND (reference sequence). V shed 1 base and J 7 bases; nucleotides not matched to a gene: 7. This CDR3 contains 15 residues. CDR3 sequence (DNA): TGTGCCAGTAGTATAGCCGGGACAGGGAGGTTTGGCTACACCTTC. Protein product: CASSIAGTGRFGYTF.

V usage is TRBV5-8 and J usage is TRBJ2-5, with D possibly being TRBD1 (5 bases). Germline V gene sequence: CDR1 SGHTS, CDR2 YDEGEE. There are 13 residues in the CDR3. The V end was cut by 1 base, the J end by 3 bases, with 7 bases between. Here the CDR3 reads CASSLRGEETQYF. The CDR3 DNA reads TGTGCCAGCAGCTTGAGGGGCGAAGAGACCCAGTACTTC. The entire variable domain, with the rest obtained from reference TRBV5-8 and TRBJ2-5, is as follows: EAGVTQSPTHLIKTRGQQATLRCSPISGHTSVYWYQQALGLGLQFLLWYDEGEERNRGNFPPRFSGRQFPNYSSELNVNALELEDSALYLCASSLRGEETQYFGPGTRLLVL.

The chain links TRBV27 to TRBJ2-1; 8 nucleotides line up with TRBD1. Germline V gene sequence: CDR1 MNHEY, CDR2 SMNVEV (reference sequence). Unmatched junction bases numbered 15, after V lost 6 bases and J lost 8 bases. The CDR3 is 16 residues long. The CDR3 coding sequence is TGTGCCAGCAGCTCCCTCGGACAGGGCCGAGAGGATGAGCAGTTCTTC. Translating gives CASSSLGQGREDEQFF.

The rearrangement joins TRBV28 to TRBJ1-4, with D maybe TRBD1 (6 bases). Trimming took off 5 bases at V and 5 bases at J, with 15 bases between the two ends. Looked up from germline, CDR1 is MDHEN and CDR2 is SYDVKM. This CDR3 comprises 15 residues. The DNA for the CDR3 is TGTGCCAGCAGTCGTACAGGGCCTACCAATGAAAAACTGTTTTTT. Encoded protein: CASSRTGPTNEKLFF. Looking up the rest from reference TRBV28 and TRBJ1-4 gives the full variable domain: DVKVTQSSRYLVKRTGEKVFLECVQDMDHENMFWYRQDPGLGLRLIYFSYDVKMKEKGDIPEGYSVSREKKERFSLILESASTNQTSMYLCASSRTGPTNEKLFFGSGTQLSVL.

This clone was recorded once. The chain joins TRBV11-2 to TRBJ2-1; 12 positions agree with TRBD2. The V gene end was trimmed by 1 base and the J gene end by 7 bases; junction bases not matched to a gene: 8. There are 17 residues in the CDR3. Germline CDR1 is SGHAT and CDR2 is FQNNGV. This CDR3 is CASSLALLAGGRNEQFF. CDR3 coding DNA: TGTGCCAGCAGCTTAGCCTTGCTAGCGGGAGGGCGGAATGAGCAGTTCTTC.

The chain uses TRBV19 and TRBJ1-2, with D possibly TRBD1 on 5 matching bases. Germline V gene lookup returns CDR1 LNHDA and CDR2 SQIVND (reference sequence). The CDR3 loop spans 15 amino acids. V was shortened by 4 bases and J by 7 bases, with 19 bases between the two germline ends. CDR3 coding DNA: TGTGCCAGTAGTACCGCGGGACGGATCTCCTTTGGCTACACCTTC. Translated, it gives CASSTAGRISFGYTF.

The chain combines TRBV27 with TRBJ1-1; unclear D gene. The CDR3 has 12 residues. V was pared by 2 bases and J by 8 bases, with 9 bases between. The V gene's germline CDR1 is MNHEY and CDR2 SMNVEV (reference sequence). The CDR3, as DNA: TGTGCCAGCAGTTTAATGGGGAGGGAAGCTTTCTTT. The encoded protein is CASSLMGREAFF.

This clone was detected only a few times. The same CDR3 is also encoded by other DNA sequences in this sample. The chain has TRBV28 and TRBJ2-3; D is unclear. This CDR3 has 13 residues. CDR1 and CDR2 from the germline V gene are MDHEN and SYDVKM. Trimming took off 1 base at V and 0 bases at J, with 2 bases between the two ends. CDR3 sequence: CASSLSSTDTQYF. As DNA, the CDR3 is TGTGCCAGCAGTTTATCTAGCACAGATACGCAGTATTTT.

The chain carries TRBV27 and TRBJ1-2; D may be TRBD1 (6 bases). The germline gives CDR1 MNHEY, CDR2 SMNVEV (reference sequence). Trimming took off 3 bases at V and 4 bases at J, with 9 bases between the two ends. CDR3 size: 13 residues. CDR3 nucleotide sequence: TGTGCCAGCAGTTTGGGGGCCGGCTATGGCTACACCTTC. It yields the protein CASSLGAGYGYTF.

The V and J genes are TRBV6-5 and TRBJ2-3; tentatively, D is TRBD1 (6 bases). The CDR3 contains 14 residues. Trimming shortened V by 2 bases and J by 2 bases, and 8 bases separated the two germline ends. Germline V gene data show CDR1 as MNHEY and CDR2 as SVGAGI. The CDR3 is CASSYRDNTDTQYF. Written as DNA, the CDR3 is TGTGCCAGCAGTTACCGGGACAACACAGATACGCAGTATTTT.

The chain combines TRBV21-1 with TRBJ1-5. TRBV21-1 is designated a pseudogene. The length of the CDR3 is 15 residues. The CDR3 sequence is CASSKRPGSNQPQHF. The CDR3 DNA reads as TGTGCCAGCTCCAAGAGACCGGGGAGCAATCAGCCCCAGCATTTT.

This chain joins TRBV27 and TRBJ2-5; 9 nucleotides agree with TRBD2. CDR1 is MNHEY, CDR2 SMNVEV, per germline (reference sequence). The ends lost 6 bases at V and 2 bases at J; junction bases unmatched: 10. The CDR3 contains 16 residues. Written as DNA, the CDR3 is TGTGCCAGCAGGCCGCATCGGACTAGCGCTCAAGAGACCCAGTACTTC. Residues: CASRPHRTSAQETQYF.

The chain uses TRBV6-1 and TRBJ2-7; D gene uncertain. Trimming took 7 bases from V and 2 from J, leaving 9 bases between them. The CDR3 has 12 residues. The germline V gene encodes CDR1 MNHNS and CDR2 SASEGT. The DNA for the CDR3 is TGTGCCAGCACCCTCTCCCCCTACGAGCAGTACTTC. Translating gives CASTLSPYEQYF.

The chain is built from TRBV30 and TRBJ2-6, with D possibly matching TRBD2 (5 bases). Looked up from germline, CDR1 is GTSNPN and CDR2 is SVGIG (reference sequence). The CDR3 consists of 15 residues. Trimming cost V 2 bases and J 1 base, with 9 bases left between them. The CDR3, as DNA: TGTGCCTGGAGTCCTCTAGCTTCTGGGGCCAACGTCCTGACTTTC. Its translation: CAWSPLASGANVLTF.

The V gene is TRBV29-1, the J gene TRBJ1-2; the match to TRBD1 covers 12 bases. Germline-derived CDR1 and CDR2 are SQVTM and ANQGSEA. The CDR3 extends over 14 amino acids. Germline trimming cut 1 base from V and 7 bases from J; bases unmatched to any gene: 4. The CDR3 loop reads CSVEGDRGQGGYTF. The DNA for the CDR3 is TGCAGCGTTGAAGGGGACAGGGGGCAAGGTGGCTACACCTTC. Full variable domain (rest looked up from reference TRBV29-1 and TRBJ1-2): SAVISQKPSRDICQRGTSLTIQCQVDSQVTMMFWYRQQPGQSLTLIATANQGSEATYESGFVIDKFPISRPNLTFSTLTVSNMSPEDSSIYLCSVEGDRGQGGYTFGSGTRLTVV.

This clone was observed once. The rearrangement links TRBV19 to TRBJ2-5, with 8 bases fitting TRBD1. V was clipped by 6 bases and J by 5 bases; unmatched bases: 8. Germline lookup yields CDR1 LNHDA and CDR2 SQIVND (reference sequence). The CDR3 extends over 14 amino acids. CDR3 sequence reads: CASSRTGSGETQYF. The CDR3 DNA reads TGTGCCAGTAGCCGGACAGGGAGTGGGGAGACCCAGTACTTC.

The CDR3: CASSPLPRDSYNEQFF. CDR3 sequence (DNA): TGTGCCAGCAGCCCCCTCCCTAGAGATTCTTACAATGAGCAGTTCTTC. The V gene is TRBV7-3, the J gene TRBJ2-1, with D hard to call. The germline gives CDR1 SGHTA, CDR2 FQGTGA. Trimming cost V 5 bases and J 4 bases, with 18 bases left between them. The CDR3 runs 16 residues.

This chain joins TRBV19 and TRBJ2-3, with TRBD1 as a possible D gene (6 bases). V lost 3 bases, J lost 2 bases, and 9 bases lay in between. There are 14 residues in the CDR3. Germline CDR1 reads LNHDA; CDR2 reads SQIVND (reference sequence). The CDR3 region is CASSIDRFTDTQYF. The CDR3 DNA follows: TGTGCCAGTAGTATCGACAGGTTCACAGATACGCAGTATTTT.

The chain links TRBV2 to TRBJ2-1; 7 nucleotides match TRBD2. V trimming: 8 bases; J trimming: 6 bases; junction bases outside the gene matches: 7. This CDR3 comprises 13 residues. Per germline, CDR1 SNHLY and CDR2 FYNNEI. The CDR3 sequence: CASRPWGGNEQFF. The CDR3, as DNA: TGTGCCAGCCGCCCTTGGGGGGGCAATGAGCAGTTCTTC.

V usage is TRBV6-1 and J usage is TRBJ2-7, with a weak D call TRBD1 (6 bases). With 4 bases removed from V and 3 bases from J, the gap between germline ends came to 7 bases. This CDR3 is built from 12 residues. The germline V gene has CDR1 MNHNS and CDR2 SASEGT. The CDR3 region is CASSGDIYEQYF. CDR3 in DNA: TGTGCCAGCAGTGGGGACATCTACGAGCAGTACTTC.

This chain connects TRBV18 to TRBJ2-2; D gene unclear. The CDR3 covers 12 residues. Trimming took off 3 bases at V and 5 bases at J, with 4 bases between the two ends. Germline V gives CDR1 KGHSH, CDR2 LQKENI. Here the CDR3 reads CASSPRTGELFF. CDR3 sequence (DNA): TGTGCCAGCTCACCGCGTACCGGGGAGCTGTTTTTT.

The chain carries TRBV27 and TRBJ2-7, with D possibly matching TRBD2 (7 bases). CDR3 length: 19 amino acids. V lost 3 bases, J lost 3 bases, and 27 bases lay in between. Germline V gene data show CDR1 as MNHEY and CDR2 as SMNVEV (reference sequence). The CDR3 coding sequence is TGTGCCAGCAGTTTTCACCAGGTGTCGGCGGGGGCCCGGTACTACGAGCAGTACTTC. Translated: CASSFHQVSAGARYYEQYF.

The chain's CDR3 is CASTEPNIDRVGTYEQYF. The CDR3 DNA follows: TGTGCCAGCACCGAGCCGAATATTGACAGGGTAGGGACCTACGAGCAGTACTTC. J is TRBJ2-7 and V is TRBV25-1; TRBD1 matches at 7 bases. The CDR3 extends over 18 amino acids. From germline, CDR1 is MGHDK and CDR2 SYGVNS. J was trimmed by 2 bases and V by 7 bases; bases with no gene match: 20.

This clone has only one observation. This chain uses TRBV5-1 with TRBJ2-1; 9 nucleotides agree with TRBD1. V gave up 0 bases and J gave up 5 bases; unmatched junction bases: 3. There are 15 residues in the CDR3. Germline assignment: CDR1 SGHRS and CDR2 YFSETQ. CDR3 bases: TGCGCCAGCAGCTTGGGACAGGGGGTAGACAATGAGCAGTTCTTC. This translates into CASSLGQGVDNEQFF.

The chain couples TRBV7-9 to TRBJ2-7, with a possible D match to TRBD2 (5 bases). CDR1 and CDR2 (germline): SEHNR, FQNEAQ (reference sequence). This CDR3 spans 12 amino acids. In nucleotides, the CDR3 is TGTGCCAGCAGCTTAGATGGGCGGGCAGAGTCGGTC. Residues: CASSLDGRAESV.

This clone was counted a single time. The chain carries TRBV29-1 and TRBJ2-7; tentative D call: TRBD1 (6 bases). This CDR3 is 12 amino acids long. With 3 bases removed from V and 4 bases from J, the gap between germline ends came to 10 bases. Germline CDR1 is SQVTM and CDR2 is ANQGSEA. The CDR3, as DNA: TGCAGCGTTGAGATGACAGGTTACGAGCAGTACTTC. Encoded protein: CSVEMTGYEQYF.

V usage is TRBV5-1 and J usage is TRBJ2-1; 15 bases fit TRBD2. Germline loops: CDR1 SGHRS, CDR2 YFSETQ. The J segment lost 4 bases and the V segment lost 4 bases, leaving 15 bases of the junction unmatched. The CDR3 has 20 residues. CDR3 sequence: CASSPAGTSGRSGSYNEQFF. For the CDR3, the DNA is TGCGCCAGCAGCCCGGCCGGGACTAGCGGGAGGTCGGGGAGTTACAATGAGCAGTTCTTC.